The 3 T cell receptor beta chains presented below share a single source sample, sequenced in a study of shared clonotypes between healthy human individuals (TCRdb year 2020). Library method: the immunoSEQ multiplex PCR assay. The table comes from immuneACCESS by way of TCRdb, which keeps in-frame sequences with V and J called. Part of the clones is missing from these tables; in studies checked, under half for an unresolved V gene and the rest for unknown reasons. The sample includes approximately 940,000 clones, with 76% observed a single time. About 1.5% of the sample is in the top ten clones. The sequencing sample was made of memory CD4+ T cells sorted from blood. The cell subset or site label for this specimen denotes: CD45RA-negative fraction. Every receptor here comes from a man aged 18-30 years in good health.

V and J are TRBV14 and TRBJ2-1; 15 bases line up with TRBD2. Per germline, CDR1 SGHDN and CDR2 FVKESK. V dropped 3 bases and J dropped 8; count of bases not matched to a gene: 2. The CDR3 contains 15 residues. DNA of the CDR3: TGTGCCAGCAGCCACCGGACTAGCGGGGGGGATGAGCAGTTCTTC. This sequence encodes CASSHRTSGGDEQFF.

The chain uses TRBV5-1 and TRBJ1-5, with D hard to call. This CDR3 spans 13 amino acids. Germline V gene data show CDR1 as SGHRS and CDR2 as YFSETQ. V was pared by 4 bases and J by 4 bases, with 9 bases between. CDR3 in amino acids: CASSTRENQPQHF. The CDR3 DNA reads as TGCGCCAGCAGCACTAGGGAAAATCAGCCCCAGCATTTT.

This clone appeared once. The V call is TRBV5-1, the J call TRBJ2-3; D uncertain. Germline loops: CDR1 SGHRS, CDR2 YFSETQ. The length of the CDR3 is 13 residues. The V and J ends lost 3 bases and 1 base respectively, with 6 bases between them. The CDR3 DNA sequence: TGCGCCAGCAGCTCATCAGGCACAGATACGCAGTATTTT. Protein: CASSSSGTDTQYF. Supplemented by reference TRBV5-1 and TRBJ2-3, the full variable domain reads KAGVTQTPRYLIKTRGQQVTLSCSPISGHRSVSWYQQTPGQGLQFLFEYFSETQRNKGNFPGRFSGRQFSNSRSEMNVSTLELGDSALYLCASSSSGTDTQYFGPGTRLTVL.